This T cell receptor beta chain was obtained from a study of T cell repertoires in cytomegalovirus infection. The overall study: Carrying CMV and the relevant HLA type showed in public TCR beta signatures.

The CDR3 loop spans 15 amino acids. Deletions cut 5 bases from V and 3 bases from J, with 14 bases between. Germline assignment: CDR1 SGHVS and CDR2 FQNEAQ. General study points: The ex vivo response showed dominance by HLA-C-restricted CMV-specific TCR beta clonotypes. Cumulative public TCR beta family frequency identified CMV carriers with the relevant HLA.

This clonotype was found a few times. The antigen is not known. TCRdb used MiXCR to reprocess the reads, holding one entry per CDR3 protein. Of fewer than 85,000 distinct CDR3 sequences listed, under 4.5% were seen once; the top ten hold around 21%. This TCR came from a human donor in good health (CMV status not recorded). Some clones in this sample may be carry-over from other donors' samples. Input material: PBMCs. The rearrangement links TRBV7-8 to TRBJ1-5; possibly TRBD1 for D (6 bases). This CDR3 reads CASSPDSQYNQPQHF. The CDR3 DNA follows: TGTGCCAGCAGCCCGGACAGCCAGTACAATCAGCCCCAGCATTTT.